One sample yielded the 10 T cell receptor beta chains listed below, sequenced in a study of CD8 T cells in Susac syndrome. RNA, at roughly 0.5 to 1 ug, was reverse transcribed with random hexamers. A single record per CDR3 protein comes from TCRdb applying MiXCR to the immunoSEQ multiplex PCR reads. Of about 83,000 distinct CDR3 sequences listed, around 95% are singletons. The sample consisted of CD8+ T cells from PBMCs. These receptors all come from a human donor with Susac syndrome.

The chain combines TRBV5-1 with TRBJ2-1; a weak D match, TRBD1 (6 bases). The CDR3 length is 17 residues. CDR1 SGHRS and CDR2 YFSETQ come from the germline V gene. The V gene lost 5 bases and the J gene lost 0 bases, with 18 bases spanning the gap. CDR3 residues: CASRTPGTPTSYNEQFF. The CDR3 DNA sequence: TGCGCCAGCAGAACCCCCGGGACACCTACCTCCTACAATGAGCAGTTCTTC.

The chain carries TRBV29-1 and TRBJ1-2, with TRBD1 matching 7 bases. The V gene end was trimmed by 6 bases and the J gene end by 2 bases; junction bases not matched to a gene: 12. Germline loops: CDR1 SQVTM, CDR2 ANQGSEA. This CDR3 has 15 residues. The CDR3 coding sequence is TGCAGCGTCCGACAGGGAAAAGGAACGAACTATGGCTACACCTTC. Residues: CSVRQGKGTNYGYTF.

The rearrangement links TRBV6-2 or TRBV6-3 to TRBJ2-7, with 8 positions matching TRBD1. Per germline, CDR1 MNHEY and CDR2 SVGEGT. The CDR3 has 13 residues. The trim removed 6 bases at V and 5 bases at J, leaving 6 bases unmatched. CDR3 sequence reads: CASSLQGVDEQYF. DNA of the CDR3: TGTGCCAGCAGCCTACAGGGGGTCGACGAGCAGTACTTC.

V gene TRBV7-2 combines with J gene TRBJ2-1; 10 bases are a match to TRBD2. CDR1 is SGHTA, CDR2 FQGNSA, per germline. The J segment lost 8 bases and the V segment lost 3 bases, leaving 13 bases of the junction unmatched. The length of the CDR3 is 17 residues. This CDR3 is CASSLPSLSGRADEQFF. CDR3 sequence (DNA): TGTGCCAGCAGCTTGCCCTCTTTAAGCGGGAGGGCCGATGAGCAGTTCTTC.

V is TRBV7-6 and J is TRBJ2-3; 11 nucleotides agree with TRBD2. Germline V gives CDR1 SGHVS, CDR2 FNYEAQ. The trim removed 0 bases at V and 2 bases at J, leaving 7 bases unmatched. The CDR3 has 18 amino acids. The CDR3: CASSLAGIAGGATDTQYF. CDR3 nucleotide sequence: TGTGCCAGCAGCTTAGCGGGTATAGCGGGAGGGGCCACAGATACGCAGTATTTT. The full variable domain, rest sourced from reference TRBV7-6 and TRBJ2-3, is GAGVSQSPRYKVTKRGQDVALRCDPISGHVSLYWYRQALGQGPEFLTYFNYEAQQDKSGLPNDRFSAERPEGSISTLTIQRTEQRDSAMYRCASSLAGIAGGATDTQYFGPGTRLTVL.

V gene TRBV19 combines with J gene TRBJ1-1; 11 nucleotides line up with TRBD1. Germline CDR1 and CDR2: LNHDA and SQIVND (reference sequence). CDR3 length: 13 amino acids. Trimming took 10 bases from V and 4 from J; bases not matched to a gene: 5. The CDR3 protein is CATKDRGLTEAFF. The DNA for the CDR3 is TGTGCCACTAAGGACAGGGGGCTCACTGAAGCTTTCTTT.

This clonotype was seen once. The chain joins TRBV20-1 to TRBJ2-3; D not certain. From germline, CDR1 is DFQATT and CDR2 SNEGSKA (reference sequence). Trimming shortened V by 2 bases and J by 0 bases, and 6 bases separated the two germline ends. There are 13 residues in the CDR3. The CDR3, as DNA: TGCAGTGCTAGATTCGGGAGCACAGATACGCAGTATTTT. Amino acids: CSARFGSTDTQYF.

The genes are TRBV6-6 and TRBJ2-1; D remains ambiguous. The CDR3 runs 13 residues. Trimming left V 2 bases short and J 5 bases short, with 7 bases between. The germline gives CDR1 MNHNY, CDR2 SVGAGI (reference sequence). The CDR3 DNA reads TGTGCCAGCAGTTACGCTTACGACAATGAGCAGTTCTTC. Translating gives CASSYAYDNEQFF.

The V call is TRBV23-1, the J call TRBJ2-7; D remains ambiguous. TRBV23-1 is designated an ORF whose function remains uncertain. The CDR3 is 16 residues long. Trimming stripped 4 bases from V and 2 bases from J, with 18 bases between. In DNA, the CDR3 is TGCGCCAGCAGTCGGTTGAGAGAATGTCTGGCCTACGAGCAGTACTTC. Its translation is CASSRLRECLAYEQYF.

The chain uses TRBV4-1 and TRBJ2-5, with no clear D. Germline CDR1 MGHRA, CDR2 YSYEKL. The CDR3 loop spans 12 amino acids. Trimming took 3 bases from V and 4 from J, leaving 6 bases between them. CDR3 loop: CASSQSAETQYF. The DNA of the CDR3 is TGCGCCAGCAGCCAGAGCGCAGAGACCCAGTACTTC.